The clone carrying this T cell receptor beta chain was seen at least ten times. Its antigen is not identified. This specimen belongs to a study of early T cells in non-severe SARS-CoV-2 infection. V was clipped by 3 bases and J by 0 bases, with 11 bases between them. CDR3 length: 16 amino acids. Germline V gene data show CDR1 as SEHNR and CDR2 as FQNEAQ (reference sequence). TCRdb independently ran MiXCR on the 5' RACE reads; one entry per CDR3 protein. The sample lists 25,000 to 35,000 distinct CDR3 sequences, 2.9% seen once, with about 0.72% in the top ten. Whole-study results and caveats: Clonotype matching in VDJdb favored anti-spike CD8 responses and did not capture private and CD4 specificities.

The genes are TRBV7-9 and TRBJ2-2; perhaps TRBD1 as D (6 bases). This receptor was identified in an adult who was a healthcare worker with PCR-confirmed SARS-CoV-2 infection or an uninfected control (not recorded which). Sequencing was performed on whole blood. DNA of the CDR3: TGTGCCAGCAGCTTCGGCCAGGGGTCGAACACCGGGGAGCTGTTTTTT. Encoded protein: CASSFGQGSNTGELFF.